Listed below are T cell receptor beta chains from one sample, sequenced in a study of Japanese encephalitis immunity and Zika vaccine responses. TCRdb recomputed calls from the 5' RACE reads with MiXCR, one row per CDR3 protein. The table records 300 to 450 distinct CDR3 sequences, approximately 2.9% of them present only once. Sequences were derived from antigen-activated CD4+ T cells from blood, cultured, sampled during a Zika inactivated vaccine study. These receptors were obtained from an adult woman who received an inactivated Zika virus vaccine. CDR3s include the opening cysteine and the closing phenylalanine or tryptophan. Fields, in order: D gene, J gene, clone size, V gene, CDR3 DNA, CDR3 protein. The D gene is left open where the match is weak. Only part of the rows carry a size: once, few, many, or a class if the clone is expanded.

d_gene: -
j_gene: TRBJ2-2
abundance: medium-sized
v_gene: TRBV10-3
CDR3nt: TGTGCCATCAGTGACAGCCCGGAGACCGGGGAGCTGTTTTTT
CDR3aa: CAISDSPETGELFF

d_gene: -
j_gene: TRBJ2-3
abundance: medium-sized
v_gene: TRBV2
CDR3nt: TGTGCCAGCAGTGAGCGGTCGGGGCCAGATACGCAGTATTTT
CDR3aa: CASSERSGPDTQYF

d_gene: TRBD1
j_gene: TRBJ2-5
abundance: hyperexpanded
v_gene: TRBV12-3/TRBV12-4
CDR3nt: TGTGCCAGCAGTGGGACAGGGACGGGGGAGACCCAGTACTTC
CDR3aa: CASSGTGTGETQYF

d_gene: -
j_gene: TRBJ2-7
abundance: medium-sized
v_gene: TRBV28
CDR3nt: TGTGCCAGCTATACCAAACCCTACGAGCAGTACTTC
CDR3aa: CASYTKPYEQYF

d_gene: -
j_gene: TRBJ1-5
abundance: medium-sized
v_gene: TRBV30
CDR3nt: TGTGCCTGGAGTGATGGGGGGGCTCAGCCCCAGCATTTT
CDR3aa: CAWSDGGAQPQHF

d_gene: TRBD2
j_gene: TRBJ2-7
abundance: large
v_gene: TRBV20-1
CDR3nt: TGCAGTGCTAGAGTAAATAGCGGGGGGGCCTTCTACGAGCAGTACTTC
CDR3aa: CSARVNSGGAFYEQYF

d_gene: -
j_gene: TRBJ2-7
abundance: large
v_gene: TRBV21-1
CDR3nt: TGTGCCAGCAGACTGCCGGAGAGCTCCTACGAGCAGTACTTC
CDR3aa: CASRLPESSYEQYF

d_gene: -
j_gene: TRBJ1-6
abundance: large
v_gene: TRBV4-3
CDR3nt: TGCGCCAGCAGCCAAGATTTGGGTAGCTCCTATAATTCACCCCTCCACTTT
CDR3aa: CASSQDLGSSYNSPLHF

d_gene: TRBD2
j_gene: TRBJ2-1
abundance: hyperexpanded
v_gene: TRBV12-3/TRBV12-4
CDR3nt: TGTGCCAGCAGTTTAGCGTGGACTAGCGGGAGTAATGAGCAGTTCTTC
CDR3aa: CASSLAWTSGSNEQFF

d_gene: TRBD2
j_gene: TRBJ2-3
abundance: medium-sized
v_gene: TRBV29-1
CDR3nt: TGCGGGGGGGGAGGCTGGGGAGATACGCAGTATTTT
CDR3aa: CGGGGWGDTQYF

d_gene: -
j_gene: TRBJ1-1
abundance: medium-sized
v_gene: TRBV20-1
CDR3nt: TGCAGTGCTAGAGATCTGGGTAAGGGGGACACTGAAGCTTTCTTT
CDR3aa: CSARDLGKGDTEAFF

d_gene: -
j_gene: TRBJ1-2
abundance: medium-sized
v_gene: TRBV10-1
CDR3nt: TGCGCCAGCAGTGAGTTGGGATTGACGAATGGCTACACCTTC
CDR3aa: CASSELGLTNGYTF

d_gene: -
j_gene: TRBJ2-1
abundance: medium-sized
v_gene: TRBV14
CDR3nt: TGTGCCAGCAGCCAAAGTTTCCGGAAAAGCTCCTACAATGAGCAGTTCTTC
CDR3aa: CASSQSFRKSSYNEQFF

d_gene: -
j_gene: TRBJ1-2
abundance: medium-sized
v_gene: TRBV28
CDR3nt: TGTGCCAGCAGCCCGCCCCGGGCGGGAAACTATGGCTACACCTTC
CDR3aa: CASSPPRAGNYGYTF

d_gene: -
j_gene: TRBJ1-1
abundance: few
v_gene: TRBV20-1
CDR3nt: TGCAGTGCCGCCCCCCAGGACGGGAACACTGAAGCTTTCTTT
CDR3aa: CSAAPQDGNTEAFF

d_gene: -
j_gene: TRBJ2-2
abundance: few
v_gene: TRBV18
CDR3nt: TGTGCCAGCTCACCACCGGGGCGTGCCGGGGAGCTGTTTTTT
CDR3aa: CASSPPGRAGELFF

d_gene: TRBD2
j_gene: TRBJ2-3
abundance: -
v_gene: TRBV20-1
CDR3nt: TGCAGTGCTAGAGTGACTAGCGGGGGGAGGGATACGCAGTATTTT
CDR3aa: CSARVTSGGRDTQYF

d_gene: -
j_gene: TRBJ1-6
abundance: large
v_gene: TRBV20-1
CDR3nt: TGCAGTGCTATACCCGACGGGGGGCGAGGTAATTCACCCCTCCACTTT
CDR3aa: CSAIPDGGRGNSPLHF

d_gene: -
j_gene: TRBJ1-1
abundance: medium-sized
v_gene: TRBV4-3
CDR3nt: TGCGCCAGCAGCCAGGGGAGAGAAGCTTTCTTT
CDR3aa: CASSQGREAFF

d_gene: -
j_gene: TRBJ2-3
abundance: large
v_gene: TRBV10-1
CDR3nt: TGCGCCAGCAGTGAGTCCCGGGCAGATACGCAGTATTTT
CDR3aa: CASSESRADTQYF

d_gene: -
j_gene: TRBJ2-5
abundance: medium-sized
v_gene: TRBV6-1
CDR3nt: TGTGCCAGCAGTCTCATGGAGACCCAGTACTTC
CDR3aa: CASSLMETQYF

d_gene: -
j_gene: TRBJ1-1
abundance: hyperexpanded
v_gene: TRBV28
CDR3nt: TGTGCCAGCAGTCCGCCGACAGAGTGGACTGAAGCTTTCTTT
CDR3aa: CASSPPTEWTEAFF

d_gene: -
j_gene: TRBJ2-7
abundance: large
v_gene: TRBV28
CDR3nt: TGTGCTATCAGCGAGGGGCGGGAGCAGTACTTC
CDR3aa: CAISEGREQYF

d_gene: -
j_gene: TRBJ2-5
abundance: medium-sized
v_gene: TRBV18
CDR3nt: TGTGCCAGCTCACCATCGTTCGAGAAAGAGACCCAGTACTTC
CDR3aa: CASSPSFEKETQYF

d_gene: TRBD1
j_gene: TRBJ1-4
abundance: medium-sized
v_gene: TRBV28
CDR3nt: TGTGCCAGCAGTTTACCCGGGACAGGGATATGGGAAAAACTGTTTTTT
CDR3aa: CASSLPGTGIWEKLFF

d_gene: -
j_gene: TRBJ1-2
abundance: few
v_gene: TRBV28
CDR3nt: TGTGCCAGCAGTTTAAAGGCTAACTATGGCTACACCTTC
CDR3aa: CASSLKANYGYTF

d_gene: TRBD1
j_gene: TRBJ1-2
abundance: few
v_gene: TRBV4-2
CDR3nt: TGTGCCAGCAGCCAAGATCCCGGGACAGGGGAACTATATGGCTACACCTTC
CDR3aa: CASSQDPGTGELYGYTF

d_gene: TRBD1
j_gene: TRBJ2-2
abundance: medium-sized
v_gene: TRBV6-1
CDR3nt: TGTGCCAGCAGTCGAAGCCGGGACAGGGGGTGGAACACCGGGGAGCTGTTTTTT
CDR3aa: CASSRSRDRGWNTGELFF

d_gene: TRBD2
j_gene: TRBJ2-7
abundance: large
v_gene: TRBV20-1
CDR3nt: TGCAGTGCTAGCCCCCTAGCGGGAGTCTACGAGCAGTACTTC
CDR3aa: CSASPLAGVYEQYF

d_gene: -
j_gene: TRBJ1-1
abundance: large
v_gene: TRBV18
CDR3nt: TGTGCCAGCTCATACCGGGACACGGAAGCTTTCTTT
CDR3aa: CASSYRDTEAFF